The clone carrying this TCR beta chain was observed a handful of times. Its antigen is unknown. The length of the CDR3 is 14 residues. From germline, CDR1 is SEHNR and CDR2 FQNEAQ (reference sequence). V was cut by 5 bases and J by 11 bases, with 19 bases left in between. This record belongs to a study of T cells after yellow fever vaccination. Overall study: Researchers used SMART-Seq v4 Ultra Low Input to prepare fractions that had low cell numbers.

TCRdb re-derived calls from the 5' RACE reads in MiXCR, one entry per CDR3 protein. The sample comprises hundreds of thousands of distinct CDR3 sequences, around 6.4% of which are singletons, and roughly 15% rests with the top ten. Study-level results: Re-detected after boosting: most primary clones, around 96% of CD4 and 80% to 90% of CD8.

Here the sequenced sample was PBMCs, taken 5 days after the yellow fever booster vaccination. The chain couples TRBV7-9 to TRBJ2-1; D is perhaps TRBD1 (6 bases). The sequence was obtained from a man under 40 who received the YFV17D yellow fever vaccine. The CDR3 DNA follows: TGTGCCAGCAGCCAACTTAATTATCAGGGGCAGCAGTTCTTC. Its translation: CASSQLNYQGQQFF.